These T cell receptor beta chains were read from a single sample in a study of cytomegalovirus exposure and HLA in healthy donors. Data came from immunoSEQ multiplex PCR; TCRdb stores just in-frame clones and leaves some out. The sample has roughly 260,000 clones, around four fifths seen once. Source material: PBMCs. The receptors come from a woman in her 40s in good health and CMV-seropositive. Each CDR3 is given with its conserved first and last residue. The D gene is left open where the match is weak. Only part of the rows carry a size: once, few, many, or a class if the clone is expanded.

v_gene	j_gene	d_gene	abundance	CDR3aa	CDR3nt
TRBV30	TRBJ1-6	TRBD1	-	CAWTWDRDSPLHF	TGTGCCTGGACATGGGACAGAGATTCACCCCTCCACTTT
TRBV14	TRBJ2-5	TRBD1	few	CASSQGGQGWVTQYF	TGTGCCAGCAGCCAAGGGGGACAGGGATGGGTGACCCAGTACTTC
TRBV7-6	TRBJ2-7	-	few	CASSKDRLNEQYF	TGTGCCAGCAGCAAAGACAGGTTAAACGAGCAGTACTTC
TRBV7-9	TRBJ2-1	TRBD2	-	CASSSFLAGGLFGRDEQFF	TGTGCCAGCAGCTCTTTTCTAGCGGGAGGCCTTTTTGGCAGGGATGAGCAGTTCTTC
TRBV7-9	TRBJ2-2	TRBD2	-	CASSSGTSGRDAGELFF	TGTGCCAGCAGCTCCGGGACTAGCGGGAGGGATGCCGGGGAGCTGTTTTTT
TRBV4-1	TRBJ1-5	-	-	CASSQERQSNQPQHF	TGCGCCAGCAGCCAAGAACGCCAGAGCAATCAGCCCCAGCATTTT
TRBV29-1	TRBJ1-1	-	few	CSVEESRGAEAFF	TGCAGCGTTGAAGAGTCTAGGGGCGCTGAAGCTTTCTTT
TRBV27	TRBJ1-5	-	-	CASSLLGSNQPQHF	TGTGCCAGCAGTTTACTCGGTAGCAATCAGCCCCAGCATTTT
TRBV5-1	TRBJ2-3	TRBD1	-	CASSFSGQVSDTQYF	TGCGCCAGCAGCTTTAGTGGACAGGTCTCAGATACGCAGTATTTT
TRBV14	TRBJ2-2	TRBD2	-	CASSQTGGSGELFF	TGTGCCAGCAGCCAAACGGGGGGATCCGGGGAGCTGTTTTTT
TRBV6-1	TRBJ2-1	TRBD2	-	CASRPLAGEYNEQFF	TGTGCCAGCAGACCTCTAGCGGGTGAATACAATGAGCAGTTCTTC
TRBV12-5	TRBJ2-5	-	-	CASGHWGVQETQYF	TGTGCTAGTGGCCACTGGGGGGTCCAAGAGACCCAGTACTTC
TRBV29-1	TRBJ2-5	TRBD2	-	CSAAGVETQYF	TGCAGCGCAGCGGGAGTGGAGACCCAGTACTTC
TRBV4-3	TRBJ2-3	TRBD2	-	CASSQDLRRGGDTQYF	TGCGCCAGCAGCCAAGATCTTCGGCGGGGGGGAGATACGCAGTATTTT
TRBV19	TRBJ1-1	-	-	CASSNRGGVTEAFF	TGTGCCAGTAGTAATAGGGGTGGCGTAACTGAAGCTTTCTTT
TRBV7-3	TRBJ2-2	-	-	CASSSGANTGELFF	TGTGCCAGCAGCTCAGGGGCGAACACCGGGGAGCTGTTTTTT
TRBV5-1	TRBJ2-1	-	-	CASSFQAEWVLHEQFF	TGCGCCAGCAGCTTTCAAGCGGAGTGGGTCTTGCATGAGCAGTTCTTC
TRBV2	TRBJ2-7	TRBD2	-	CASSDSGRGSYEQYF	TGTGCCAGCAGTGATAGCGGGAGGGGGTCTTACGAGCAGTACTTC
TRBV12-5	TRBJ2-1	TRBD2	-	CASGLSAGGYNEQFF	TGTGCTAGTGGTTTGTCAGCGGGGGGGTACAATGAGCAGTTCTTC
TRBV30	TRBJ2-2	-	-	CAWSLTSHGELFF	TGTGCCTGGAGTTTGACTAGTCACGGGGAGCTGTTTTTT
TRBV2	TRBJ2-7	-	-	CASRRARANEQYF	TGTGCCAGCCGCCGCGCCAGGGCAAACGAGCAGTACTTC
TRBV6-5	TRBJ2-1	-	-	CASRRGGGLSNEQFF	TGTGCCAGCAGGCGTGGAGGCGGGCTGTCGAATGAGCAGTTCTTC
TRBV21-1	TRBJ1-2	-	once	CASSGRTPTVYGYTF	TGTGCCAGCAGCGGAAGGACACCCACAGTCTATGGCTACACCTTC
TRBV29-1	TRBJ2-3	-	-	CSVARDSTTVTDTQYF	TGCAGCGTTGCGCGGGACTCCACCACGGTCACAGATACGCAGTATTTT
TRBV11-3	TRBJ2-5	TRBD2	-	CASSQLAGETQYF	TGTGCCAGCAGCCAACTAGCGGGAGAGACCCAGTACTTC
TRBV16	TRBJ2-7	-	-	CASSQKGPSGPSYEQYF	TGTGCCAGCAGCCAAAAAGGGCCCAGCGGGCCCTCCTACGAGCAGTACTTC
TRBV28	TRBJ2-7	-	-	CASTPQGHEQYF	TGTGCCAGCACCCCTCAGGGTCACGAGCAGTACTTC
TRBV29-1	TRBJ2-3	-	-	CSVEGADTQYF	TGCAGCGTTGAGGGAGCAGATACGCAGTATTTT
TRBV5-5	TRBJ1-4	TRBD1	-	CASSRDRGWEKLFF	TGTGCCAGCAGCCGGGACAGGGGCTGGGAAAAACTGTTTTTT
TRBV7-6	TRBJ2-2	-	-	CASSSSGPGELFF	TGTGCCAGCAGTTCATCAGGGCCCGGGGAGCTGTTTTTT
TRBV29-1	TRBJ2-2	-	-	CSAAVADTGELFF	TGCAGCGCTGCTGTGGCCGACACCGGGGAGCTGTTTTTT
TRBV29-1	TRBJ1-2	-	-	CSVQGPDKVVGYTF	TGCAGCGTTCAGGGTCCCGACAAGGTCGTCGGCTACACCTTC
TRBV7-3	TRBJ2-5	-	-	CASSLFSGSETQYF	TGTGCCAGCAGCTTATTCAGTGGTTCGGAGACCCAGTACTTC
TRBV7-8	TRBJ2-7	TRBD2	-	CASTFGGVYEQYF	TGTGCCAGCACCTTCGGGGGGGTCTACGAGCAGTACTTC
TRBV6-6	TRBJ2-7	-	-	CASSYFTGTLYEQYF	TGTGCCAGCAGTTACTTCACAGGGACCCTCTACGAGCAGTACTTC
TRBV2	TRBJ1-1	-	-	CASNRDLNTEAFF	TGTGCCAGCAACCGGGACTTGAACACTGAAGCTTTCTTT
TRBV11-2	TRBJ1-1	-	-	CASSLVTGKTGTEAFF	TGTGCCAGCAGCTTAGTCACAGGGAAGACGGGGACTGAAGCTTTCTTT
TRBV6-5	TRBJ1-2	TRBD1	few	CASSYSGTGWGYTF	TGTGCCAGCAGTTACTCCGGGACAGGGTGGGGCTACACCTTC
TRBV5-1	TRBJ2-7	-	-	CASSLADSAREQYF	TGCGCCAGCAGCTTGGCCGACAGTGCGAGGGAGCAGTACTTC
TRBV9	TRBJ2-3	TRBD2	-	CASSASGSTADTQYF	TGTGCCAGCAGCGCTAGCGGGAGTACGGCAGATACGCAGTATTTT
TRBV6-6	TRBJ2-7	-	-	CASSYPGEGTHEQYF	TGTGCCAGCAGTTACCCCGGAGAGGGAACTCACGAGCAGTACTTC
TRBV2	TRBJ2-7	TRBD1	-	CASEGQGSPYEQYF	TGTGCCAGCGAGGGACAGGGAAGCCCCTACGAGCAGTACTTC
TRBV4-1	TRBJ2-7	-	-	CASSQVKWRDRQYEQYF	TGCGCCAGCAGCCAAGTCAAATGGCGGGACAGACAATACGAGCAGTACTTC
TRBV5-1	TRBJ2-7	TRBD2	once	CASSLGLAGAAYEQYF	TGCGCCAGCAGCCTTGGACTAGCGGGAGCGGCCTACGAGCAGTACTTC
TRBV11-3	TRBJ1-1	TRBD1	-	CASSDRDRGMNTEAFF	TGTGCCAGCAGCGATAGAGACAGGGGGATGAACACTGAAGCTTTCTTT
TRBV10-1	TRBJ1-1	-	-	CASSESRGYTEAFF	TGCGCCAGCAGTGAGTCGAGGGGGTACACTGAAGCTTTCTTT